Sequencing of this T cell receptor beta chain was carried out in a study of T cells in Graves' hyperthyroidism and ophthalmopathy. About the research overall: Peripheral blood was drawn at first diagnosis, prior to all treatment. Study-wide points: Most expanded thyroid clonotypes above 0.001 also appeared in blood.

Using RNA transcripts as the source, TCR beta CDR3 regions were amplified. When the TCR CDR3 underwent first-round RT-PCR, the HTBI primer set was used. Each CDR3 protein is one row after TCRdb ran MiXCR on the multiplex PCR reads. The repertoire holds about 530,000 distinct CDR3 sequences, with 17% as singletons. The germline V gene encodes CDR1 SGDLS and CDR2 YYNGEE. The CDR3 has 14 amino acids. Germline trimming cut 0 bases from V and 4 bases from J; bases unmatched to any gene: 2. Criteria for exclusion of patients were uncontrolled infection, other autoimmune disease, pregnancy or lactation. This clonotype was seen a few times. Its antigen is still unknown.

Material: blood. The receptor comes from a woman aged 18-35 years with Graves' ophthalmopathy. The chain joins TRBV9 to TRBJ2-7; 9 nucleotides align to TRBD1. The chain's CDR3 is CASSVGGQGYEQYF. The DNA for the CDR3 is TGTGCCAGCAGCGTAGGGGGACAGGGATACGAGCAGTACTTC.